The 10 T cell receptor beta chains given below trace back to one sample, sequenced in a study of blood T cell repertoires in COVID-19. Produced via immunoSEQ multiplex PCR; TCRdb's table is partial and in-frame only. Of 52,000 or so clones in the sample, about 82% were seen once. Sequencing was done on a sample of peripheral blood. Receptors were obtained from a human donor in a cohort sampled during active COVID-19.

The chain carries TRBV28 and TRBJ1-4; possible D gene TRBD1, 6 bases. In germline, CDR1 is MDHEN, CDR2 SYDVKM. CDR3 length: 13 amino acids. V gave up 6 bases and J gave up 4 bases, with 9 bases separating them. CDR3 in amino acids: CASRRGYNEKLFF. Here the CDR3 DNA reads TGTGCCAGCAGAAGGGGGTATAATGAAAAACTGTTTTTT.

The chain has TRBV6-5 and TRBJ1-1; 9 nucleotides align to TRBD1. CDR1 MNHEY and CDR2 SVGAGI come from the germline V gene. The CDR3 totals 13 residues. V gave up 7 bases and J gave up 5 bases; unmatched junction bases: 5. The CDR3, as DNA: TGTGCCAGCATGGGACAGGGTGAAACTGAAGCTTTCTTT. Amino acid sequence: CASMGQGETEAFF.

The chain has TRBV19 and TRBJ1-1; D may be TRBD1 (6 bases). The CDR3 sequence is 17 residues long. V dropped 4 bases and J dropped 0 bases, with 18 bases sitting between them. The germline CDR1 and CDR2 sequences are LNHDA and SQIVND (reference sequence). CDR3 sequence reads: CASSSGQLSMMNTEAFF. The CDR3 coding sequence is TGTGCCAGTAGTAGCGGACAGTTATCTATGATGAACACTGAAGCTTTCTTT.

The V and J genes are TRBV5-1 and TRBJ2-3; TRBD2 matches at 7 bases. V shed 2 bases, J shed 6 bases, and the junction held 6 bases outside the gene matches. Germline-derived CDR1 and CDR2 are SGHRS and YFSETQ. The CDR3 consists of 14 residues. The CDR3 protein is CASSFSGSGDTQYF. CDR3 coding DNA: TGCGCCAGCAGCTTTAGCGGGTCGGGGGATACGCAGTATTTT.

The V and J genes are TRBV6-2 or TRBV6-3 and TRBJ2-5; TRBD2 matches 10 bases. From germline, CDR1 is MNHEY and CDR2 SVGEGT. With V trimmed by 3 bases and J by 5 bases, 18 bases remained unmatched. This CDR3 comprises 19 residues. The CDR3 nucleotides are TGTGCCAGCAGTTATACAACTCCGGGACTAGCGAACCTTTTGGAGACCCAGTACTTC. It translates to CASSYTTPGLANLLETQYF.

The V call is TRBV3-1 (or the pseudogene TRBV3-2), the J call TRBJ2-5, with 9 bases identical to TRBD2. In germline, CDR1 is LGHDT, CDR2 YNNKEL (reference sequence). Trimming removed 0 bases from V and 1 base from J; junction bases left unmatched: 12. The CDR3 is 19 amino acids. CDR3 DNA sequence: TGTGCCAGCAGCCAAGATAACGGGGAGAAGCGGGAGGCCCAAGAGACCCAGTACTTC. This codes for CASSQDNGEKREAQETQYF.

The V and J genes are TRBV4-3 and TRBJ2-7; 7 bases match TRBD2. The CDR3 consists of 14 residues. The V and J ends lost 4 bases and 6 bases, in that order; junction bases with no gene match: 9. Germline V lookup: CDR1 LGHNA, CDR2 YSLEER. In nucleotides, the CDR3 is TGCGCCAGCAGCCCCTCCGGCCCGGGGGGCGAGCAGTACTTC. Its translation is CASSPSGPGGEQYF.

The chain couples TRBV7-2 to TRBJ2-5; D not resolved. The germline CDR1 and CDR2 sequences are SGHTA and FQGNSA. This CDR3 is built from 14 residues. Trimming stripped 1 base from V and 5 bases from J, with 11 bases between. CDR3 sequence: CASSLDASRETQYF. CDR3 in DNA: TGTGCCAGCAGCTTAGACGCCTCGCGGGAGACCCAGTACTTC.

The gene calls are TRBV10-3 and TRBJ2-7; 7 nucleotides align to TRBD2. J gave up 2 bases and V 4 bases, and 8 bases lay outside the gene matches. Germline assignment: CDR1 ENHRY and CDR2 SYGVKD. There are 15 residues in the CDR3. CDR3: CAISVAGTNAYEQYF. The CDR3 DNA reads TGTGCCATCAGTGTTGCCGGGACTAACGCCTACGAGCAGTACTTC.

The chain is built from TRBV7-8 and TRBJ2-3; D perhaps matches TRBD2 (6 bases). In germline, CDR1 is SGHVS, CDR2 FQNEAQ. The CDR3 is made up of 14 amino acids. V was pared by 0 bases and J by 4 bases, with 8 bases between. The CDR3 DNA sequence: TGTGCCAGCAGCTTAGCTAGACTAGCAGATACGCAGTATTTT. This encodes CASSLARLADTQYF.